This paragraph reports one T cell receptor (beta chain). With 5 bases removed from V and 0 bases from J, the gap between germline ends came to 7 bases. Per the germline V gene, CDR1 is SQVTM and CDR2 is ANQGSEA. The CDR3 has 12 residues. These data belong to a study of OX40 agonist ivuxolimab in advanced cancers. Study background: Three patients, one with hepatocellular carcinoma and two with cutaneous melanoma, responded partially.

Here immunoSEQ multiplex PCR was the method, and the copy in TCRdb shows in-frame clones only, minus some. The top ten clones hold 2% to 3% of a sample with about 100,000 clones, approximately 94% of them seen once. The sequences come from CD4+ or CD8+ T cells sorted from blood, collected in a trial of the OX40 agonist ivuxolimab. The rearrangement uses TRBV29-1 and TRBJ1-1; no firm D call. This sequence originates from an adult with an advanced solid tumor such as melanoma, head and neck, liver or kidney cancer. CDR3 sequence (DNA): TGCAGCGTTTTACGGTTGAACACTGAAGCTTTCTTT. Translated: CSVLRLNTEAFF. The variable domain in full, completed from reference TRBV29-1 and TRBJ1-1, reads SAVISQKPSRDICQRGTSLTIQCQVDSQVTMMFWYRQQPGQSLTLIATANQGSEATYESGFVIDKFPISRPNLTFSTLTVSNMSPEDSSIYLCSVLRLNTEAFFGQGTRLTVV.